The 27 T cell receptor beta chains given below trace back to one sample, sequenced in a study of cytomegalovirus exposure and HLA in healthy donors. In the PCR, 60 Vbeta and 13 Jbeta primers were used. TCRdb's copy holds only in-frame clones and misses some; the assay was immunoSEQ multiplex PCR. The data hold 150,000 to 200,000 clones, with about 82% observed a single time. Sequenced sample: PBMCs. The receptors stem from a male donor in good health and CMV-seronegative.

Written as DNA, the CDR3 is TGTGCCAGCAGTCCAGGGACTTGGGCGCAAGAGACCCAGTACTTC. Protein sequence: CASSPGTWAQETQYF. The chain carries TRBV27 and TRBJ2-5; D is perhaps TRBD2 (6 bases). Germline CDR1 and CDR2: MNHEY and SMNVEV (reference sequence). The CDR3 covers 15 residues. The V and J ends lost 5 bases and 2 bases respectively, with 15 bases between them.

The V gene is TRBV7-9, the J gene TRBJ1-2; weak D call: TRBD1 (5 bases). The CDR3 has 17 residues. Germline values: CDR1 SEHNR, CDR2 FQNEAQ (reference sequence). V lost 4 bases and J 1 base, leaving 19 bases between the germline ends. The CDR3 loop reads CASSSSRGRSLNYGYTF. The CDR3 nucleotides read TGTGCCAGCAGCTCGTCGCGGGGGAGGAGCCTTAACTATGGCTACACCTTC.

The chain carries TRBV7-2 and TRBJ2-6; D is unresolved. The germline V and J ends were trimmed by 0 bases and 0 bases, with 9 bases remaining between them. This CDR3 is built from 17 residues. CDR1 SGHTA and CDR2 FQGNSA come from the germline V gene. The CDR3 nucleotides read TGTGCCAGCAGCTTAGCGTCCTCGGGCTCTGGGGCCAACGTCCTGACTTTC. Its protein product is CASSLASSGSGANVLTF.

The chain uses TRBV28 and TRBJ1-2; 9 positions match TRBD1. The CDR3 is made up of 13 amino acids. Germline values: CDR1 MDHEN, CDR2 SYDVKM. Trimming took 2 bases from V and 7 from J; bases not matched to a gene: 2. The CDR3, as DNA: TGTGCCAGCAGTTTACGACAGGGGGTTGGCTACACCTTC. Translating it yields CASSLRQGVGYTF.

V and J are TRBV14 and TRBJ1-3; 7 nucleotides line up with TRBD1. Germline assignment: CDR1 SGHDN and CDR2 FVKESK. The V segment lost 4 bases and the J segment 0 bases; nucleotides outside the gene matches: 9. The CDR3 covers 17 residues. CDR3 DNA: TGTGCCAGCAGCCTACTGACAGGGCCGAACTCTGGAAACACCATATATTTT. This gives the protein CASSLLTGPNSGNTIYF.

For the CDR3, the DNA is TGTGCCAGCAGCACACGGGACTTTTCCTACGAGCAGTACTTC. Protein sequence: CASSTRDFSYEQYF. The V call is TRBV5-4, the J call TRBJ2-7, with D possibly being TRBD2 (6 bases). Germline CDR1 reads SGHNT; CDR2 reads YYREEE (reference sequence). V lost 4 bases, J lost 1 base, and 12 bases lay in between. The CDR3 length is 14 residues.

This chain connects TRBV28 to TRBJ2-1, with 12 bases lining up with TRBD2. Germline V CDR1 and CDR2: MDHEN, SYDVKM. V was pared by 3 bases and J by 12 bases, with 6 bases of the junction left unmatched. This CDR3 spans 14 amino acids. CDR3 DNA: TGTGCCAGCAGTTTGCTAGCGGGAGGGGGCTGGCAGTTCTTC. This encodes CASSLLAGGGWQFF.

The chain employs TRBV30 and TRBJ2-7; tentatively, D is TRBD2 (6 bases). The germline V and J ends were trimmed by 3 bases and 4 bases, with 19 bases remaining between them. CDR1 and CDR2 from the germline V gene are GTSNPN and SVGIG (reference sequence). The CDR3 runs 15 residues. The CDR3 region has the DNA TGTGCCTGGAGCCTTGGAGGGGACGGACTATACGAGCAGTACTTC. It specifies CAWSLGGDGLYEQYF.

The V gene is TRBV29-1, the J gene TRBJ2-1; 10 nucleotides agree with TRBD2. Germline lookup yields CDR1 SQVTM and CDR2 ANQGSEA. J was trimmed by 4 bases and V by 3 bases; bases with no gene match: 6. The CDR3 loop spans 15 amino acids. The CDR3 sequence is CSVEWSSGGYNEQFF. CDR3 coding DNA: TGCAGCGTTGAGTGGTCTAGCGGGGGATACAATGAGCAGTTCTTC.

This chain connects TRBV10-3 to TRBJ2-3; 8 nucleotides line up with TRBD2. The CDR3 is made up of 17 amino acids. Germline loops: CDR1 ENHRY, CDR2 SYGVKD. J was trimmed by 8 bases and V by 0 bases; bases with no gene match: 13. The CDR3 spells CAISESDVAGSQGTQYF. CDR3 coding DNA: TGTGCCATCAGTGAGTCAGACGTAGCGGGGTCCCAAGGTACGCAGTATTTT.

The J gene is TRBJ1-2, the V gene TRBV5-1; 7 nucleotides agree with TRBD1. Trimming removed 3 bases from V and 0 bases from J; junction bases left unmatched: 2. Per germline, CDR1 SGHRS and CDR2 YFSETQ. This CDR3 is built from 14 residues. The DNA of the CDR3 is TGCGCCAGCAGCTCGGACAGGCCTAACTATGGCTACACCTTC. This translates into CASSSDRPNYGYTF.

DNA of the CDR3: TGTGCCAGCAGCTCGACTAGCGGGAGGCCCGCCTACGAGCAGTACTTC. Translating gives CASSSTSGRPAYEQYF. The chain recombines TRBV7-9 with TRBJ2-7; TRBD2 aligns across 13 bases. Trimming at V came to 4 bases and at J to 2 bases, leaving 5 bases not matched to a gene. Germline V gene lookup returns CDR1 SEHNR and CDR2 FQNEAQ (reference sequence). The CDR3 loop spans 16 amino acids.

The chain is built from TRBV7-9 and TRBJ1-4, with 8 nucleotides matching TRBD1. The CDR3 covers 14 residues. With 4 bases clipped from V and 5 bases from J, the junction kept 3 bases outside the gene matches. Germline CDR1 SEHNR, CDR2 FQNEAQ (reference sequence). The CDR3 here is CASSWDRRNEKLFF. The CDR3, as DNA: TGTGCCAGCAGCTGGGACAGGCGGAATGAAAAACTGTTTTTT. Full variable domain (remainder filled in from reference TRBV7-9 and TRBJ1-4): DTGVSQNPRHKITKRGQNVTFRCDPISEHNRLYWYRQTLGQGPEFLTYFQNEAQLEKSRLLSDRFSAERPKGSFSTLEIQRTEQGDSAMYLCASSWDRRNEKLFFGSGTQLSVL.

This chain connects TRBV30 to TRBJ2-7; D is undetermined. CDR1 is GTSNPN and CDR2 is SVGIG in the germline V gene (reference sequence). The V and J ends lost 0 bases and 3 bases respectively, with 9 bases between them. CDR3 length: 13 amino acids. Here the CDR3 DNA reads TGTGCCTGGAGTGTCCAGGATCGCTACGAGCAGTACTTC. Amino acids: CAWSVQDRYEQYF.

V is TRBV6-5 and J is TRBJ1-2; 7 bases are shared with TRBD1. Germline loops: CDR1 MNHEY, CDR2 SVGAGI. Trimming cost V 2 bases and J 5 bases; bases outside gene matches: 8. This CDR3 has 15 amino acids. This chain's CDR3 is CASSYTGDREYGYTF. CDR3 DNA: TGTGCCAGCAGTTACACGGGGGACAGAGAATATGGCTACACCTTC.

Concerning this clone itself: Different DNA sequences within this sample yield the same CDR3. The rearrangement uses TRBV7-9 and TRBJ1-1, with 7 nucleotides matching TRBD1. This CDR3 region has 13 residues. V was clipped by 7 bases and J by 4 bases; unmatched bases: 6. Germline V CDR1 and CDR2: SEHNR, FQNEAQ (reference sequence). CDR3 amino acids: CASTRPGGTEAFF. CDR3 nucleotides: TGTGCCAGCACCCGACCAGGGGGCACTGAAGCTTTCTTT. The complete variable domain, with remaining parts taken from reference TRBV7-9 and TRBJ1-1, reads DTGVSQNPRHKITKRGQNVTFRCDPISEHNRLYWYRQTLGQGPEFLTYFQNEAQLEKSRLLSDRFSAERPKGSFSTLEIQRTEQGDSAMYLCASTRPGGTEAFFGQGTRLTVV.

The CDR3, as DNA: TGTGCCAGCAGCTTAACTCCGCGGGACAGGGGGGATGATGAGCAGTTCTTC. As protein: CASSLTPRDRGDDEQFF. The V and J genes are TRBV7-3 and TRBJ2-1; 11 positions agree with TRBD1. V lost 0 bases and J lost 8; bases outside the gene matches: 9. This CDR3 is 17 amino acids long. Germline lookup yields CDR1 SGHTA and CDR2 FQGTGA.

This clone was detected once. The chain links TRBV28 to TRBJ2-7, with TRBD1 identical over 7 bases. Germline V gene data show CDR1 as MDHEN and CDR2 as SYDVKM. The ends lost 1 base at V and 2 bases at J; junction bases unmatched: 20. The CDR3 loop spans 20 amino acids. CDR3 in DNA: TGTGCCAGCAGTTTATACCGTAGGGGCAGGGGGATTGGACTTACCTACGAGCAGTACTTC. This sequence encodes CASSLYRRGRGIGLTYEQYF.

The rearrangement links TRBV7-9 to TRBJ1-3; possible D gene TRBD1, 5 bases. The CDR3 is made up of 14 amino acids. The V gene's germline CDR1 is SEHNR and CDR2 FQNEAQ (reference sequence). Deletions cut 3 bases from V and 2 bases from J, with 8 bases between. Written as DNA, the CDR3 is TGTGCCAGCAGCTTCGGGACTGCTGGAAACACCATATATTTT. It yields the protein CASSFGTAGNTIYF.

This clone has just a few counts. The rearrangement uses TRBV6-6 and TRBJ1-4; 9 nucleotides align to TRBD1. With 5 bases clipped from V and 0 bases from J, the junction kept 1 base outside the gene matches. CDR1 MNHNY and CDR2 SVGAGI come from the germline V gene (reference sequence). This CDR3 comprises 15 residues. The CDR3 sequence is CASSRDRATNEKLFF. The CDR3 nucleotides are TGTGCCAGCAGTAGGGACAGGGCAACTAATGAAAAACTGTTTTTT.

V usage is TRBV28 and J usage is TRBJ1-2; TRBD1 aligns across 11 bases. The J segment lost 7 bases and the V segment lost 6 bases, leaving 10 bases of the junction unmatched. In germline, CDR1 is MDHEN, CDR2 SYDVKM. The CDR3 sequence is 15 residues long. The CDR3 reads CASSPDRGQKSGYTF. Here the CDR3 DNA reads TGTGCCAGCAGCCCGGACAGGGGGCAAAAGAGTGGCTACACCTTC.

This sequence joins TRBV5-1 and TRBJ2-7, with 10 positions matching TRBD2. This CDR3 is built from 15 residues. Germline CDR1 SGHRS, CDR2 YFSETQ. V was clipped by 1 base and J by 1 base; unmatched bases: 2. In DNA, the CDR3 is TGCGCCAGCAGCTTGACTAGCGGGAATTCCTACGAGCAGTACTTC. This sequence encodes CASSLTSGNSYEQYF.

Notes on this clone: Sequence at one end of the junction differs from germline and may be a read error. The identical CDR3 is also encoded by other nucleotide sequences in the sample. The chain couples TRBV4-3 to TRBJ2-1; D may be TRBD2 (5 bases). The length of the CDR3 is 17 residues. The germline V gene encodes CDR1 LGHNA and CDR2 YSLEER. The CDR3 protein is CASSQVAVSASYNEQFF. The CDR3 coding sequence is TGCGCCAGCAGTCAAGTAGCAGTTAGCGCTAGCTACAATGAGCAGTTCTTC.

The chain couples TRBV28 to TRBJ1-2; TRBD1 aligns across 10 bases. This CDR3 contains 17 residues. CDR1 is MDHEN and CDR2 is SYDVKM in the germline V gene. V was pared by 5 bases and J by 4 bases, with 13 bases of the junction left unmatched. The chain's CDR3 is CASSASSAGQGIYGYTF. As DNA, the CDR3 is TGTGCCAGCAGTGCGTCCTCCGCGGGACAGGGGATCTATGGCTACACCTTC.

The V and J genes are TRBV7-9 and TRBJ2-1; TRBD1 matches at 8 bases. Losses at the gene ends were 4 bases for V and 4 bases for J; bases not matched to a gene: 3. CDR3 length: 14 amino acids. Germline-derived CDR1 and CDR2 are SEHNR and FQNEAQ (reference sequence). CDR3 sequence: CASSWDRRYNEQFF. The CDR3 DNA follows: TGTGCCAGCAGCTGGGACAGGCGGTACAATGAGCAGTTCTTC.

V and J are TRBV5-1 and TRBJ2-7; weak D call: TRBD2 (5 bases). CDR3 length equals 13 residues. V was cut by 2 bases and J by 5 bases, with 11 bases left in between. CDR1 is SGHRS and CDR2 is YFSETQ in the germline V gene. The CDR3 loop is CASSFSEPDEQYF. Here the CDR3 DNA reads TGCGCCAGCAGCTTTAGCGAACCCGACGAGCAGTACTTC. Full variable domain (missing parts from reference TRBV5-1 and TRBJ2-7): KAGVTQTPRYLIKTRGQQVTLSCSPISGHRSVSWYQQTPGQGLQFLFEYFSETQRNKGNFPGRFSGRQFSNSRSEMNVSTLELGDSALYLCASSFSEPDEQYFGPGTRLTVT.

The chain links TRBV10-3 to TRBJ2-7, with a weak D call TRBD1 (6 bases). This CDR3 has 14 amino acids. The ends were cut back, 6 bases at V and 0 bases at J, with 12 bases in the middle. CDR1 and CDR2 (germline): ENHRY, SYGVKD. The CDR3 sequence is CAIRTGTNSYEQYF. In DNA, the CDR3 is TGTGCCATCAGGACCGGGACAAACTCCTACGAGCAGTACTTC.